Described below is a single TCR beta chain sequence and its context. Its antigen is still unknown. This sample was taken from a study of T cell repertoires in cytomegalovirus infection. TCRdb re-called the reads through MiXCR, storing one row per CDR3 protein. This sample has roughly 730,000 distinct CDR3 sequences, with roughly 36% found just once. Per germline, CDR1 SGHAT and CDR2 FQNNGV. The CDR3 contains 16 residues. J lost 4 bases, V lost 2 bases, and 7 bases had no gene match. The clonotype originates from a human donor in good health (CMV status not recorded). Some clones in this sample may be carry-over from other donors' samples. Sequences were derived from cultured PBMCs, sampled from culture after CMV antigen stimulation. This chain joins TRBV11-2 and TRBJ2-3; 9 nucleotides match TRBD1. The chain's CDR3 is CASSLPPGTGSDTQYF. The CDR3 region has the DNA TGTGCCAGCAGCTTACCTCCCGGGACAGGGTCAGATACGCAGTATTTT.